Reported below is one TCR beta chain. With a J-beta primer mix and a sample-barcoded 5' primer, a second PCR ran about 6 to 11 cycles. Individual samples furnished no less than 3 million CDR3-containing paired-end reads apiece. TCRdb fed the 5' RACE reads into MiXCR, producing one record per CDR3 protein. The data show around 820,000 distinct CDR3 sequences, roughly 25% seen once. The source of the sample is a study of blood T cells in healthy people across ages. The CDR3 has 12 amino acids. Trimming stripped 8 bases from V and 5 bases from J, with 13 bases between. Germline V gene data show CDR1 as MDHEN and CDR2 as SYDVKM. These same data were also listed under a study on T cells of mothers and their children. That work contributes: Mothers gave over 8.5 million TCR beta CDR3 reads each, and children several million each.

Specimen: blood. V gene TRBV28 combines with J gene TRBJ2-7; D is unclear. This TCR came from a boy aged 5-17 years in good health. The CDR3 nucleotides are TGTGCCAGCGCCCTTACCTACGACGAGCAGTACTTC. Its protein is CASALTYDEQYF.